This T cell receptor (beta chain) was recovered during a study of regulatory T cells in long-lasting Graves disease. Across the whole study: Newly diagnosed Graves' patients took antithyroid drugs under 3 months.

CDR1 is MDHEN and CDR2 is SYDVKM in the germline V gene. V was shortened by 5 bases and J by 1 base, with 14 bases between the two germline ends. This CDR3 is built from 15 residues. This clonotype was detected many times. Its target is not known. Both iRepertoire HTBI primers and Arm-PCR of CDR3 regions were used to build the TCR beta libraries. TCRdb ran MiXCR on the multiplex PCR reads and lists one entry per CDR3 protein. This repertoire shows roughly 400,000 distinct CDR3 sequences, less than 20% found once; its top ten account for roughly 23%. Study-wide results and limits: It was in persistent disease that TRBV28, TRBJ1-2 and TRBJ2-5 were favored.

The time point: newly diagnosed GD, antithyroid drugs for less than 3 months. There was RNA extracted from PBMCs, and the TCR library was made from it. The same sample was also used in a study of T cells in Graves' hyperthyroidism and ophthalmopathy. As that report states: A set of HTBI primers served as the primers for a first-round RT-PCR of the TCR CDR3. Appearing also in blood were most of the thyroid clonotypes expanded above 0.001.

The J gene is TRBJ2-5, the V gene TRBV28; no clear D. The sequences come from peripheral blood mononuclear cells (PBMCs), collected at new diagnosis, from a patient treated with antithyroid drugs. The TCR originated in a woman under 30 with Graves disease. CDR3 bases: TGTGCCAGCAGTCAACGGACGGATTCCCAAGAGACCCAGTACTTC. This translates into CASSQRTDSQETQYF.